This TCR beta chain was identified during a study of T cell responses to AZD1222 COVID-19 vaccine. Study conclusions and caveats: As reported, nearly half of all spike-specific TCRs target variant regions that are unmutated. Repertoire sampling happened only post peak T cell response. Among the donors, most were white British and more were female, and clonal diversity was possibly underestimated. Only a handful of AZD1222 recipients, several in all, had baseline seropositivity.

Measured with immunoSEQ multiplex PCR; TCRdb has only the in-frame clones, and not every one. The sample includes about 140,000 clones, approximately 95% of them seen just once. In regard to this clone: The antigen is undetermined.

The length of the CDR3 is 17 residues. Trimming took off 0 bases at V and 3 bases at J, with 16 bases between the two ends. Germline CDR1 and CDR2: SGDLS and YYNGEE. The chain uses TRBV9 and TRBJ1-3, with D hard to call. Sequencing was performed on peripheral blood, taken on day 0 of MenACWY control vaccination. The clonotype originates from an adult in good health. The CDR3 region has the DNA TGTGCCAGCAGCGTAGAGATCGGGAGAGACATTGGAAACACCATATATTTT. It codes for CASSVEIGRDIGNTIYF.